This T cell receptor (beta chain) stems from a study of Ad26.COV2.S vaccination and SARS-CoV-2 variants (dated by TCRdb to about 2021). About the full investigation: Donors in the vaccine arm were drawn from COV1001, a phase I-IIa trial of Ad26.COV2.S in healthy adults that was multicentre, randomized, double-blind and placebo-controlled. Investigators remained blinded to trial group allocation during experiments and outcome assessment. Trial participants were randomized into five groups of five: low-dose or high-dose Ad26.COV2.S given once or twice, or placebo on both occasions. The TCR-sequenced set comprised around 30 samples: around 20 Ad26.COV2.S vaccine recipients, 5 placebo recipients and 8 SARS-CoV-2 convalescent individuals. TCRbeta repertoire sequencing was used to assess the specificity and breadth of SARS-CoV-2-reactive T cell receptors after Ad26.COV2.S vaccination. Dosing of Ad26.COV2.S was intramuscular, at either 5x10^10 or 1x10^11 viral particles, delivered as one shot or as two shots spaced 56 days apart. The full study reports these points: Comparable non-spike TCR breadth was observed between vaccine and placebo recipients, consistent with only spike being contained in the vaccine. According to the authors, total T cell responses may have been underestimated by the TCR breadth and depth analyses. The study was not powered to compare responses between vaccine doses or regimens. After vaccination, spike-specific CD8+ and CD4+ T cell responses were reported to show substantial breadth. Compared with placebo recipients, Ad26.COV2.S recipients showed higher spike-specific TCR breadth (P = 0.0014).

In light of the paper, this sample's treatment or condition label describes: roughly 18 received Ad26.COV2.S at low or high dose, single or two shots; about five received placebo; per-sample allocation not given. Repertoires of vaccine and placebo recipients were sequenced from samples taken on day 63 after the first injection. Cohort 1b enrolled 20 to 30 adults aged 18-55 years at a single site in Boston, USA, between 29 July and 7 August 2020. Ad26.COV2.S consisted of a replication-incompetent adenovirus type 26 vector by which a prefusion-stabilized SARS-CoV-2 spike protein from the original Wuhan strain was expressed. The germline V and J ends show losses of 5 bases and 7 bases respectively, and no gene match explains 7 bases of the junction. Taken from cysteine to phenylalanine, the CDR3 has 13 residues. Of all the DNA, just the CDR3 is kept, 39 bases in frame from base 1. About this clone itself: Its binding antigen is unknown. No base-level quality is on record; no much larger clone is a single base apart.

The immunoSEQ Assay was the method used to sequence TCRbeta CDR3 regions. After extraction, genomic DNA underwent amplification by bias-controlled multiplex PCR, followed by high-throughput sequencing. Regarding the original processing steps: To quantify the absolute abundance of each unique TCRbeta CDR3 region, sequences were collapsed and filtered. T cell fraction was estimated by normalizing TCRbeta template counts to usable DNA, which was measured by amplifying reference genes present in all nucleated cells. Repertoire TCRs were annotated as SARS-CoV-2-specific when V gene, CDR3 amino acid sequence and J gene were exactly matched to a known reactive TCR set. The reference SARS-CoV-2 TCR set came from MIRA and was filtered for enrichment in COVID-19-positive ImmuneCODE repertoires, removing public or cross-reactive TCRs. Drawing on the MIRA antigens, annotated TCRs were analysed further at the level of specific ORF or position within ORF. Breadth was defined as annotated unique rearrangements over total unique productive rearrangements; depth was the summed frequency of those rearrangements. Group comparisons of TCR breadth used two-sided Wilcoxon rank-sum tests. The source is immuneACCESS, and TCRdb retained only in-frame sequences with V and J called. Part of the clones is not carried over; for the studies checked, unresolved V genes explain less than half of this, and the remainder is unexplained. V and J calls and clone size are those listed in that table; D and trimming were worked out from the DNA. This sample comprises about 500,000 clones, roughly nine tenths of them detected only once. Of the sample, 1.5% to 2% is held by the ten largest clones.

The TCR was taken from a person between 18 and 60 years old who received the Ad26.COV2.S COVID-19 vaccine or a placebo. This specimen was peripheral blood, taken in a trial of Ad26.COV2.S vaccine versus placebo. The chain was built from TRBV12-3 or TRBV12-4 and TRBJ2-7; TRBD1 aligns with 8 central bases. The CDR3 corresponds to CASSDRGPVEQYF. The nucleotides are TGTGCCAGCAGTGACAGGGGTCCTGTGGAGCAGTACTTC.